This T cell receptor (beta chain) was observed in a study of response to subunit inactivated influenza vaccine. TCRdb used MiXCR to reprocess the RT-PCR reads, holding one entry per CDR3 protein. The sample includes around 490,000 distinct CDR3 sequences, approximately 7.1% of them seen just once. This CDR3 spans 14 amino acids. Germline values: CDR1 MGHDK, CDR2 SYGVNS. The V gene end was trimmed by 4 bases and the J gene end by 5 bases; junction bases not matched to a gene: 6. This clonotype showed up many times. Its antigen is not known. Points from the study as a whole: The authors put forward the suggestion that each seasonal influenza vaccination may bring in only a limited number of new T cells.

V usage is TRBV25-1 and J usage is TRBJ1-1; 8 bases line up with TRBD1. This clonotype was sampled from a man between 50 and 75 years old who received an inactivated influenza vaccine. Material: PBMCs from blood, obtained around 25 months after vaccination. Here the CDR3 reads CASSAQGARTEAFF. CDR3 coding DNA: TGTGCCAGCAGTGCCCAGGGGGCGCGGACTGAAGCTTTCTTT. Using reference TRBV25-1 and TRBJ1-1 for the parts outside the CDR3, the full variable domain is EADIYQTPRYLVIGTGKKITLECSQTMGHDKMYWYQQDPGMELHLIHYSYGVNSTEKGDLSSESTVSRIRTEHFPLTLESARPSHTSQYLCASSAQGARTEAFFGQGTRLTVV.